This TCR beta chain was found in a study of CD8 T cells in ankylosing spondylitis. This clonotype was found many times. TCRdb reprocessed the 5' RACE reads with MiXCR, giving one entry per CDR3 protein. This table has fewer than 250,000 distinct CDR3 sequences, roughly a tenth appearing once. Germline CDR1 is MNHEY and CDR2 is SMNVEV (reference sequence). This CDR3 contains 14 residues. The V end lost 4 bases, the J end lost 3 bases, and 13 bases lay between the germline ends. This sequence originates from a male donor with ankylosing spondylitis or in good health (not recorded which). The chain combines TRBV27 with TRBJ2-7, with unresolved D. Input material: blood, either unsorted or a sorted T cell fraction (not recorded which). Here the CDR3 reads CASSSRATLYEQYF. CDR3 nucleotide sequence: TGTGCCAGCAGTTCCCGGGCCACCCTCTACGAGCAGTACTTC.